This TCR beta chain is from a study of PD-L1 blockade in urothelial cancer. Profiling relied on immunoSEQ multiplex PCR, and the TCRdb table lists in-frame clones only, not all of them. The sample holds some 41,000 clones, around 88% seen once. V was trimmed by 1 base and J by 10 bases, leaving 8 bases between them. Germline lookup yields CDR1 GTSNPN and CDR2 SVGIG (reference sequence). The CDR3 contains 11 residues. The sequence was collected from an elderly man with urothelial cancer. The chain links TRBV30 to TRBJ2-1; D is perhaps TRBD2 (5 bases). The source material was PBMCs, sampled around atezolizumab (anti-PD-L1) treatment. This CDR3 reads CAWSGRGEQFF. The CDR3 DNA follows: TGTGCCTGGAGTGGGAGAGGGGAGCAGTTCTTC.